This TCR beta chain was sequenced for a study of blood T cell repertoires in COVID-19. In the study overall: There were acute and convalescent COVID-19 samples, and they came from the United States, Italy and Spain. T cells, B-cell-depleted T cells, or PBMCs supplied cDNA or gDNA.

Per germline, CDR1 SEHNR and CDR2 FQNEAQ (reference sequence). This CDR3 spans 15 amino acids. The V and J ends lost 4 bases and 7 bases respectively, with 20 bases between them. Method: immunoSEQ multiplex PCR; TCRdb's copy keeps in-frame clones and lacks some. The sample gives hundreds of thousands of clones, around four fifths of which show up once; less than 4.5% is in the top ten. V gene TRBV7-9 combines with J gene TRBJ2-7; possibly TRBD2 for D (6 bases). This sequence was found in a woman in her 50s with active or convalescent COVID-19. The specimen sequenced was peripheral blood. CDR3 in amino acids: CASSSLSEGFSEQYF. The CDR3 DNA reads TGTGCCAGCAGCTCCCTTTCGGAGGGATTTAGTGAGCAGTACTTC. The full variable domain, completed using reference TRBV7-9 and TRBJ2-7, is DTGVSQNPRHKITKRGQNVTFRCDPISEHNRLYWYRQTLGQGPEFLTYFQNEAQLEKSRLLSDRFSAERPKGSFSTLEIQRTEQGDSAMYLCASSSLSEGFSEQYFGPGTRLTVT.